Given below is one T cell receptor beta chain in context. As handled by the study authors: The assay estimated nucleated cells by amplifying reference gene primers. Profiling relied on immunoSEQ multiplex PCR, and the TCRdb table lists in-frame clones only, not all of them. That table supplies the V and J calls and clone size; D and trimming were determined from the DNA. The sample has approximately 140,000 clones, just over 85% seen once. This record comes from a study of blood T cell repertoires in COVID-19. Study-wide context: COVID-19 samples collected from the United States, Italy and Spain covered acute and convalescent phases. PBMCs, B-cell-depleted T cells, or T cells provided the cDNA or gDNA that made up the material.

The clonotype comes from a man aged 70 or older with acute or convalescent COVID-19. Sample: peripheral blood.

The CDR3 coding sequence is TGCGCCAGCAGCCAAGAGTTGGGACTAGCGGGAACTTCCTACGAGCAGTACTTC. This gives the protein CASSQELGLAGTSYEQYF. The rearrangement uses TRBV4-3 and TRBJ2-7, with 13 bases fitting TRBD2. Trimming took 0 bases from V and 1 from J; bases not matched to a gene: 6. CDR1 and CDR2 (germline): LGHNA, YSLEER. This CDR3 has 18 residues.